A single sample gave rise to the 32 T cell receptor beta chains below, sequenced in a study of T-cell reconstitution after alpha-beta-depleted transplantation in children. Unique molecular identifiers were incorporated when the TCRbeta library was constructed. TCRdb passed the PCR reads through MiXCR, listing each CDR3 protein once. The data hold 300,000 or so distinct CDR3 sequences, with roughly 9.5% observed a single time. The source material was PBMCs from the stem cell graft donor, sampled from the stem cell graft. The receptors originated from a human donor who donated a stem cell graft to a child with SCID.

CDR3 residues: CASSVGVSYNEQFF. The CDR3 DNA sequence: TGTGCCAGCAGCGTCGGGGTTTCCTACAATGAGCAGTTCTTC. This chain connects TRBV9 to TRBJ2-1; D perhaps matches TRBD2 (5 bases). The V and J ends lost 2 bases and 1 base respectively, with 7 bases between them. The CDR3 contains 14 residues. In germline, CDR1 is SGDLS, CDR2 YYNGEE.

This clonotype was observed a handful of times. This chain links TRBV20-1 with TRBJ2-1; D gene unclear. Trimming removed 2 bases from V and 7 bases from J, with 9 bases in between. The CDR3 is 12 amino acids. Germline V CDR1 and CDR2: DFQATT, SNEGSKA (reference sequence). The CDR3 region has the DNA TGCAGTGCTAGATCACCAGCGAATGAGCAGTTCTTC. This sequence encodes CSARSPANEQFF.

This clonotype was counted a few times. V gene TRBV12-3 or TRBV12-4 combines with J gene TRBJ1-2; D is unclear. The CDR3 covers 13 residues. Trimming shortened V by 6 bases and J by 6 bases, and 14 bases separated the two germline ends. CDR3 sequence (DNA): TGTGCCAGCAGGGGAGAGGGTTTGGATGGCTACACCTTC. This encodes CASRGEGLDGYTF.

The rearrangement uses TRBV5-1 and TRBJ2-1; 13 nucleotides match TRBD2. V gave up 1 base and J gave up 5 bases; unmatched junction bases: 3. This CDR3 has 16 amino acids. Germline V gene lookup returns CDR1 SGHRS and CDR2 YFSETQ. CDR3 DNA: TGCGCCAGCAGCTTGAGACTAGCGGGGGGAAACAATGAGCAGTTCTTC. Encoded protein: CASSLRLAGGNNEQFF.

The J gene is TRBJ2-3, the V gene TRBV7-9; 14 bases are shared with TRBD2. V lost 7 bases to trimming and J lost 6 bases; unmatched junction nucleotides: 12. Germline loops: CDR1 SEHNR, CDR2 FQNEAQ (reference sequence). The CDR3 loop spans 17 amino acids. The CDR3 reads CASKISGTSGGLDTQYF. The DNA of the CDR3 is TGTGCCAGCAAGATATCGGGGACTAGCGGGGGCCTGGATACGCAGTATTTT. Full variable domain (outside the CDR3, taken from reference TRBV7-9 and TRBJ2-3): DTGVSQNPRHKITKRGQNVTFRCDPISEHNRLYWYRQTLGQGPEFLTYFQNEAQLEKSRLLSDRFSAERPKGSFSTLEIQRTEQGDSAMYLCASKISGTSGGLDTQYFGPGTRLTVL.

The chain is built from TRBV5-4 and TRBJ2-7; TRBD1 agrees at 8 bases. The CDR3 has 15 amino acids. Germline-derived CDR1 and CDR2 are SGHNT and YYREEE (reference sequence). V lost 5 bases and J lost 7; bases outside the gene matches: 14. In DNA form, the CDR3 reads TGTGCCAGCAGGCGAACAGGGGGTCCGCCGGAAGAGCAGTACTTC. Amino acids: CASRRTGGPPEEQYF.

In this sample, this clonotype turned up many times. DNA of the CDR3: TGTGCCAGCTCTACTAGCGGAATAGCCAAAAACATTCAGTACTTC. It specifies CASSTSGIAKNIQYF. J is TRBJ2-4 and V is TRBV5-5; 8 nucleotides match TRBD2. J gave up 0 bases and V 7 bases, and 6 bases lay outside the gene matches. Germline V CDR1 and CDR2: SGHKS, YYEKEE (reference sequence). The CDR3 runs to 15 residues.

The V and J genes are TRBV5-1 and TRBJ2-5, with D perhaps TRBD1 (5 bases). Germline lookup yields CDR1 SGHRS and CDR2 YFSETQ. This CDR3 is built from 12 residues. The V end lost 10 bases, the J end lost 0 bases, and 10 bases lay between the germline ends. The CDR3 loop reads CASTDNQETQYF. The CDR3 DNA sequence: TGCGCCTCGACAGATAACCAAGAGACCCAGTACTTC.

Many counts were recorded for this clonotype. V usage is TRBV29-1 and J usage is TRBJ2-1, with 9 nucleotides matching TRBD2. Germline-derived CDR1 and CDR2 are SQVTM and ANQGSEA. There are 15 residues in the CDR3. V lost 5 bases to trimming and J lost 3 bases; unmatched junction nucleotides: 8. CDR3 in DNA: TGCAGCGTTTCCGAGCGGGGGGCCTACTACAATGAGCAGTTCTTC. Translating it yields CSVSERGAYYNEQFF.

This clonotype occurred many times. This chain links TRBV12-3 or TRBV12-4 with TRBJ2-3; D unresolved. The V and J ends lost 5 bases and 0 bases respectively, with 9 bases between them. The CDR3 loop spans 14 amino acids. The CDR3 bases are TGTGCCAGCAGTCCTACGGACAGCACAGATACGCAGTATTTT. Its translation is CASSPTDSTDTQYF.

The V call is TRBV18, the J call TRBJ2-3; the D gene is possibly TRBD1 (5 bases). CDR1 and CDR2 from the germline V gene are KGHSH and LQKENI. The CDR3 spans 15 residues. Between the trimmed V and J ends, which lost 0 bases and 1 base, there was a span of 8 bases. The CDR3 sequence is CASSPPGRGTDTQYF. The DNA for the CDR3 is TGTGCCAGCTCACCACCAGGCAGGGGCACAGATACGCAGTATTTT.

This clonotype was counted a few times. CDR3 region: CASSVGTGPNSGNTIYF. The CDR3 coding sequence is TGTGCCAGCAGCGTAGGGACAGGACCGAACTCTGGAAACACCATATATTTT. The chain has TRBV9 and TRBJ1-3; 7 positions agree with TRBD1. With 0 bases clipped from V and 0 bases from J, the junction kept 6 bases outside the gene matches. The germline V gene has CDR1 SGDLS and CDR2 YYNGEE. CDR3 length: 17 residues.

This chain joins TRBV29-1 and TRBJ1-1, with D perhaps TRBD1 (6 bases). Trimming left V 7 bases short and J 4 bases short, with 16 bases between. The CDR3 loop spans 13 amino acids. CDR1 SQVTM and CDR2 ANQGSEA come from the germline V gene. The CDR3 sequence: CSGGSGGATEAFF. In nucleotides, the CDR3 is TGCAGCGGCGGGAGTGGGGGGGCCACTGAAGCTTTCTTT.

This clonotype has a handful of counts. The gene calls are TRBV20-1 and TRBJ2-7; 7 bases map to TRBD2. The ends lost 5 bases at V and 2 bases at J; junction bases unmatched: 9. The V gene's germline CDR1 is DFQATT and CDR2 SNEGSKA (reference sequence). The CDR3 has 14 amino acids. CDR3 region: CSAAQRGVTYEQYF. The CDR3 region has the DNA TGCAGTGCTGCCCAGCGGGGCGTAACCTACGAGCAGTACTTC.

The chain links TRBV12-5 to TRBJ2-1; the match to TRBD2 covers 10 bases. Germline lookup yields CDR1 LGHNT and CDR2 FRNRAP. V shed 6 bases, J shed 2 bases, and the junction held 10 bases outside the gene matches. CDR3 length: 17 amino acids. CDR3 sequence reads: CASGESSLAGTYNEQFF. The CDR3 bases are TGTGCTAGTGGGGAATCTTCACTAGCGGGAACCTACAATGAGCAGTTCTTC.

The CDR3 nucleotides are TGTGCCAGCAGCTCTACAGGGTGGTACACCTTC. Protein: CASSSTGWYTF. The J gene is TRBJ1-2, the V gene TRBV13, with D maybe TRBD1 (6 bases). This CDR3 is 11 amino acids long. Looked up from germline, CDR1 is PRHDT and CDR2 is FYEKMQ (reference sequence). Trimming left V 4 bases short and J 11 bases short, with 11 bases between.

The chain recombines TRBV5-1 with TRBJ2-6; D might be TRBD1 (6 bases). The CDR3 totals 14 residues. Trimming cost V 5 bases and J 3 bases, with 9 bases left between them. The germline V gene encodes CDR1 SGHRS and CDR2 YFSETQ. DNA for the CDR3: TGCGCCAGCAGGGACAGAGATGGGGCCAACGTCCTGACTTTC. Translated, it gives CASRDRDGANVLTF.

The rearrangement uses TRBV25-1 and TRBJ2-7; tentative D call: TRBD1 (6 bases). Germline CDR1 is MGHDK and CDR2 is SYGVNS. This CDR3 contains 15 residues. Between the trimmed V and J ends, which lost 5 bases and 4 bases, there was a span of 18 bases. This CDR3 reads CASSPGTPVLYEQYF. CDR3 DNA sequence: TGTGCCAGCAGTCCCGGGACACCCGTCTTATACGAGCAGTACTTC.

This clonotype was recorded at least ten times. The rearrangement joins TRBV6-5 to TRBJ1-1; 8 nucleotides match TRBD1. Germline CDR1 and CDR2: MNHEY and SVGAGI. The CDR3 spans 13 residues. After removal of 6 bases from V and 5 bases from J, the junction contained 5 bases not matched to a gene. CDR3 nucleotide sequence: TGTGCCAGCAGAAGGCGACAGGGGACTGAAGCTTTCTTT. The encoded protein is CASRRRQGTEAFF.

The chain recombines TRBV20-1 with TRBJ2-1; perhaps TRBD2 as D (5 bases). V lost 5 bases, J lost 2 bases, and 10 bases lay in between. In germline, CDR1 is DFQATT, CDR2 SNEGSKA (reference sequence). The CDR3 runs to 13 residues. The CDR3 region has the DNA TGCAGTGCTGCGAAAGCGGCCTACAATGAGCAGTTCTTC. Protein sequence: CSAAKAAYNEQFF.

The chain couples TRBV6-5 to TRBJ2-7, with D hard to call. The CDR3 consists of 12 residues. V was cut by 5 bases and J by 3 bases, with 8 bases left in between. The V gene's germline CDR1 is MNHEY and CDR2 SVGAGI. The CDR3 sequence: CASSRLNYEQYF. CDR3 coding DNA: TGTGCCAGCAGTCGCCTAAACTACGAGCAGTACTTC.

This clonotype was counted many times. The V call is TRBV7-7, the J call TRBJ2-3; possibly TRBD1 or TRBD2 for D (5 bases each). The V end lost 2 bases, the J end lost 6 bases, and 12 bases lay between the germline ends. Germline CDR1 is SSHAT and CDR2 is FNYEAQ (reference sequence). The CDR3 extends over 14 amino acids. The CDR3 loop reads CASSLLGATDTQYF. Here the CDR3 DNA reads TGTGCCAGCAGCTTACTCGGGGCCACGGATACGCAGTATTTT. Complete variable domain (other parts from reference TRBV7-7 and TRBJ2-3): GAGVSQSPRYKVTKRGQDVTLRCDPISSHATLYWYQQALGQGPEFLTYFNYEAQPDKSGLPSDRFSAERPEGSISTLTIQRTEQRDSAMYRCASSLLGATDTQYFGPGTRLTVL.

This clonotype was observed at least ten times. This chain connects TRBV5-4 to TRBJ2-2, with D perhaps matching TRBD2 (6 bases). CDR1 is SGHNT and CDR2 is YYREEE in the germline V gene (reference sequence). The CDR3 is made up of 15 amino acids. Trimming left V 2 bases short and J 4 bases short, with 12 bases between. In DNA, the CDR3 is TGTGCCAGCAGCTTAGGAGGGCCGGGCACCGGGGAGCTGTTTTTT. Protein sequence: CASSLGGPGTGELFF.

Only a few counts were recorded for this clonotype. The chain couples TRBV10-3 to TRBJ1-1; TRBD1 agrees at 7 bases. Germline CDR1 ENHRY, CDR2 SYGVKD. The CDR3 contains 13 residues. Trimming cost V 7 bases and J 4 bases; bases outside gene matches: 6. The CDR3 protein is CAIKGQPVTEAFF. CDR3 coding DNA: TGTGCCATCAAGGGACAGCCGGTCACTGAAGCTTTCTTT.

V and J are TRBV5-6 and TRBJ2-3; no definite D call. The CDR3 length is 14 residues. Germline V lookup: CDR1 SGHDT, CDR2 YYEEEE. V gave up 1 base and J gave up 6 bases, with 12 bases separating them. The CDR3 sequence: CASSLRQRRDTQYF. In nucleotides, the CDR3 is TGTGCCAGCAGCTTGAGGCAACGTCGTGATACGCAGTATTTT.

The CDR3 region is CASGLVLGWGTEAFF. The CDR3 bases are TGTGCTAGTGGTTTGGTACTGGGGTGGGGCACTGAAGCTTTCTTT. This rearrangement joins TRBV12-5 to TRBJ1-1; D unresolved. V lost 0 bases to trimming and J lost 4 bases, with 12 bases between them. This CDR3 contains 15 residues. Germline lookup yields CDR1 LGHNT and CDR2 FRNRAP.

Many counts were recorded for this clonotype. V and J are TRBV4-2 and TRBJ2-1; weak D call: TRBD2 (5 bases). Trimming pared 0 bases from V and 6 bases from J, leaving 9 bases between. The germline gives CDR1 LGHNA, CDR2 YNFKEQ. There are 14 residues in the CDR3. The DNA of the CDR3 is TGTGCCAGCAGCCAAGAGAGGGCTGTCAATGAGCAGTTCTTC. Translated, it gives CASSQERAVNEQFF.

V and J are TRBV5-1 and TRBJ2-7; a possible D gene is TRBD2 (6 bases). Germline V gene sequence: CDR1 SGHRS, CDR2 YFSETQ. Trimming shortened V by 0 bases and J by 8 bases, and 18 bases separated the two germline ends. The CDR3 has 15 amino acids. This CDR3 reads CASSLAGGGGTQQYF. The CDR3, as DNA: TGCGCCAGCAGCTTGGCGGGTGGTGGGGGGACCCAGCAGTACTTC. Full variable domain (rest looked up from reference TRBV5-1 and TRBJ2-7): KAGVTQTPRYLIKTRGQQVTLSCSPISGHRSVSWYQQTPGQGLQFLFEYFSETQRNKGNFPGRFSGRQFSNSRSEMNVSTLELGDSALYLCASSLAGGGGTQQYFGPGTRLTVT.

This clonotype was counted a few times. The chain couples TRBV7-7 to TRBJ1-2, with a possible D match to TRBD1 (5 bases). The length of the CDR3 is 14 residues. Trimming stripped 5 bases from V and 7 bases from J, with 17 bases between. Germline V gene sequence: CDR1 SSHAT, CDR2 FNYEAQ (reference sequence). This CDR3 reads CASSPINRDFGYTF. In DNA, the CDR3 is TGTGCCAGCAGCCCGATTAACCGGGACTTTGGCTACACCTTC.

This clonotype was seen a few times. The chain carries TRBV5-6 and TRBJ1-2; 7 bases line up with TRBD1. Trimming cost V 3 bases and J 5 bases; bases outside gene matches: 13. Germline CDR1 and CDR2: SGHDT and YYEEEE. The CDR3 extends over 16 amino acids. The CDR3 DNA sequence: TGTGCCAGCAGCTCCCCAGGGGGAGACTCTATTTATGGCTACACCTTC. Protein sequence: CASSSPGGDSIYGYTF.

This chain connects TRBV9 to TRBJ1-1; D ambiguous. The germline V gene encodes CDR1 SGDLS and CDR2 YYNGEE. This CDR3 comprises 14 residues. The V gene lost 4 bases and the J gene lost 4 bases, with 14 bases spanning the gap. The CDR3, as DNA: TGTGCCAGCAGCCCTGCGAGCCGGAGCACTGAAGCTTTCTTT. As protein: CASSPASRSTEAFF. The full variable domain, with the rest looked up from reference TRBV9 and TRBJ1-1, is DSGVTQTPKHLITATGQRVTLRCSPRSGDLSVYWYQQSLDQGLQFLIQYYNGEERAKGNILERFSAQQFPDLHSELNLSSLELGDSALYFCASSPASRSTEAFFGQGTRLTVV.

This clonotype was detected a few times. The rearrangement joins TRBV6-5 to TRBJ2-6, with D hard to call. The CDR3 runs 15 residues. Germline values: CDR1 MNHEY, CDR2 SVGAGI. Trimming cost V 4 bases and J 0 bases, with 7 bases left between them. In nucleotides, the CDR3 is TGTGCCAGCAGTTCCGTGCGCTCTGGGGCCAACGTCCTGACTTTC. As protein: CASSSVRSGANVLTF.